This T cell receptor (beta chain) originates from a study of blood T cell repertoires in COVID-19. About the research overall: In each case, the material was cDNA or gDNA derived from T cells, B-cell-depleted T cells, or PBMCs.

TCRdb's copy holds only in-frame clones and misses some; the assay was immunoSEQ multiplex PCR. The table has about 320,000 clones, about 87% seen once. Resolution of symptoms, clearance, or two negative PCRs was present in recovered Cohort 3 donors. The germline V gene encodes CDR1 SGDLS and CDR2 YYNGEE. The V end lost 4 bases, the J end lost 0 bases, and 17 bases lay between the germline ends. The CDR3 is made up of 17 amino acids. Sequencing was done on a sample of PBMCs or T cells enriched from blood (not recorded which). The source of this sequence is a woman between 18 and 29 years old who had recovered from COVID-19. V and J are TRBV9 and TRBJ2-1; possible D gene TRBD2, 5 bases. The CDR3 protein is CASSPEGSPTSYNEQFF. CDR3 nucleotide sequence: TGTGCCAGCAGCCCCGAGGGTAGCCCCACCTCCTACAATGAGCAGTTCTTC.